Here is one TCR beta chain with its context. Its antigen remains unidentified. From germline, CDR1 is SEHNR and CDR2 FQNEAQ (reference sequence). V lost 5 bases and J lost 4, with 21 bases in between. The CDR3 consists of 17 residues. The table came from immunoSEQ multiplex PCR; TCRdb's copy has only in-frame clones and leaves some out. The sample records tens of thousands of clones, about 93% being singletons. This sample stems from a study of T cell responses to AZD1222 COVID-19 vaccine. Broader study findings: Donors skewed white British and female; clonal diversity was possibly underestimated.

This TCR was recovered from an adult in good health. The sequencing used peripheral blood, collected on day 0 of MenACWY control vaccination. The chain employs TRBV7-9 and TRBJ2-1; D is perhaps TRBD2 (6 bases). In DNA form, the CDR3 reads TGTGCCAGCAGCCTCGTGGGCGGGGCAGTTAAGTACAATGAGCAGTTCTTC. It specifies CASSLVGGAVKYNEQFF. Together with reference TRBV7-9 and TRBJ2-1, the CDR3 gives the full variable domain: DTGVSQNPRHKITKRGQNVTFRCDPISEHNRLYWYRQTLGQGPEFLTYFQNEAQLEKSRLLSDRFSAERPKGSFSTLEIQRTEQGDSAMYLCASSLVGGAVKYNEQFFGPGTRLTVL.